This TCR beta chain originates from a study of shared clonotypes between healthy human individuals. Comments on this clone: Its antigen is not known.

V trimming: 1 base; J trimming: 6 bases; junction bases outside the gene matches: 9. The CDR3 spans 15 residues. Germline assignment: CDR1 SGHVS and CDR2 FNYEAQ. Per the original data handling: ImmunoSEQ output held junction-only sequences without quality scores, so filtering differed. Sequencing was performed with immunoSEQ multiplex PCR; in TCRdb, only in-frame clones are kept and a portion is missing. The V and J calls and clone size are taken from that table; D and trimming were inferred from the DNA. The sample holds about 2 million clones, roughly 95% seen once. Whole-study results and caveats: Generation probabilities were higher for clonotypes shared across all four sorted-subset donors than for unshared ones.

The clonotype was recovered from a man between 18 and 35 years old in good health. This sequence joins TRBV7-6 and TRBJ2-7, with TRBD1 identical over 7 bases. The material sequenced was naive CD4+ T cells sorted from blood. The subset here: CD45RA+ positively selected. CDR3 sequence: CASSLEPGQRSEQYF. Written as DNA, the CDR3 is TGTGCCAGCAGCTTAGAACCGGGACAGCGTAGCGAGCAGTACTTC.